A single sample is the source of the 29 T cell receptor beta chains below, sequenced in a study of Graves' ophthalmopathy and Graves' hyperthyroidism. Using RNA transcripts, the TCR beta CDR3 regions were amplified. Second-round multiplex PCR followed a first-round RT-PCR using HTBI primers. TCRdb fed the multiplex PCR reads into MiXCR, producing one record per CDR3 protein. This sample has 300,000 to 400,000 distinct CDR3 sequences, with 17% found just once. What was sequenced was peripheral blood. Receptor source: an adult man with Graves' ophthalmopathy.

This clonotype was found many times. The rearrangement links TRBV19 to TRBJ2-7; the D call may be TRBD1 or TRBD2 (5 bases each). The CDR3 is 15 amino acids. CDR1 LNHDA and CDR2 SQIVND come from the germline V gene (reference sequence). V gave up 4 bases and J gave up 6 bases, with 19 bases separating them. The CDR3 bases are TGTGCCAGTAGTAAACAACCGGGACCCATCCTCGAGCAGTACTTC. It specifies CASSKQPGPILEQYF. Together with reference TRBV19 and TRBJ2-7, the CDR3 gives the full variable domain: DGGITQSPKYLFRKEGQNVTLSCEQNLNHDAMYWYRQDPGQGLRLIYYSQIVNDFQKGDIAEGYSVSREKKESFPLTVTSAQKNPTAFYLCASSKQPGPILEQYFGPGTRLTVT.

This clonotype has a count of ten or more. The rearrangement joins TRBV19 to TRBJ2-7; TRBD2 matches at 16 bases. This CDR3 comprises 15 residues. Germline CDR1 reads LNHDA; CDR2 reads SQIVND (reference sequence). With V trimmed by 3 bases and J by 6 bases, 2 bases remained unmatched. The CDR3 DNA reads as TGTGCCAGTAGTATGGGACTAGCGGGAGGGACCGAGCAGTACTTC. It specifies CASSMGLAGGTEQYF.

This clonotype was observed at least ten times. The rearrangement uses TRBV9 and TRBJ1-2; 8 nucleotides line up with TRBD1. Germline V CDR1 and CDR2: SGDLS, YYNGEE. The V segment lost 3 bases and the J segment 4 bases; nucleotides outside the gene matches: 17. The CDR3 runs 18 residues. In DNA form, the CDR3 reads TGTGCCAGCAGCGGACAGAATTTCGGACAGGGAGTTATCTATGGCTACACCTTC. Translating it yields CASSGQNFGQGVIYGYTF. Using reference TRBV9 and TRBJ1-2 for the parts outside the CDR3, the full variable domain is DSGVTQTPKHLITATGQRVTLRCSPRSGDLSVYWYQQSLDQGLQFLIQYYNGEERAKGNILERFSAQQFPDLHSELNLSSLELGDSALYFCASSGQNFGQGVIYGYTFGSGTRLTVV.

This chain links TRBV12-3 or TRBV12-4 with TRBJ2-2; D call uncertain. The ends were cut back, 2 bases at V and 6 bases at J, with 4 bases in the middle. The CDR3 extends over 12 amino acids. CDR3 coding DNA: TGTGCCAGCAGTTTAAATGCCGGGGAGCTGTTTTTT. Translating it yields CASSLNAGELFF.

This clonotype was found many times. This chain links TRBV6-1 with TRBJ2-7, with 7 bases lining up with TRBD1. CDR3 length equals 14 residues. Germline assignment: CDR1 MNHNS and CDR2 SASEGT. The V and J ends lost 8 bases and 5 bases, in that order; junction bases with no gene match: 12. CDR3 bases: TGTGCCAGCCATTCGACAGGGAAGGGCAACGAGCAGTACTTC. Amino acids: CASHSTGKGNEQYF.

The table lists this clonotype with many counts. The chain uses TRBV28 and TRBJ2-7, with 9 bases identical to TRBD2. Trimming took 4 bases from V and 0 from J; bases not matched to a gene: 13. Germline V gene sequence: CDR1 MDHEN, CDR2 SYDVKM. This CDR3 comprises 18 residues. The CDR3 here is CASSSPNLLAGSSYEQYF. The CDR3 region has the DNA TGTGCCAGCAGTTCACCAAACCTGCTAGCGGGAAGCTCCTACGAGCAGTACTTC.

This clonotype was found many times. The CDR3 region has the DNA TGTGCCAGCAGCTTAGGGACTAAGGCACCCCTCCACTTT. This translates into CASSLGTKAPLHF. V is TRBV7-2 and J is TRBJ1-6; D gene uncertain. There are 13 residues in the CDR3. With 1 base removed from V and 11 bases from J, the gap between germline ends came to 9 bases. CDR1 is SGHTA and CDR2 is FQGNSA in the germline V gene.

This clonotype was seen many times. This chain connects TRBV10-3 to TRBJ1-5, with D maybe TRBD1 (6 bases). The CDR3 has 15 amino acids. Per the germline V gene, CDR1 is ENHRY and CDR2 is SYGVKD. V was trimmed by 3 bases and J by 1 base, leaving 10 bases between them. CDR3 sequence: CAISDGTTSNQPQHF. CDR3 DNA: TGTGCCATCAGTGATGGGACAACCAGCAATCAGCCCCAGCATTTT.

In this sample, this clonotype turned up many times. This sequence joins TRBV27 and TRBJ2-7, with TRBD1 identical over 8 bases. V lost 4 bases to trimming and J lost 6 bases; unmatched junction nucleotides: 14. The CDR3 is made up of 16 amino acids. CDR1 is MNHEY and CDR2 is SMNVEV in the germline V gene (reference sequence). CDR3 loop: CASSSLSGRGRGEQYF. CDR3 nucleotides: TGTGCCAGCAGTTCGCTGTCCGGCAGGGGGCGCGGCGAGCAGTACTTC.

V is TRBV30 and J is TRBJ1-6; 7 bases match TRBD1. The CDR3 is 13 amino acids. Unmatched junction bases numbered 5, after V lost 0 bases and J lost 12 bases. Germline V gives CDR1 GTSNPN, CDR2 SVGIG (reference sequence). In DNA, the CDR3 is TGTGCCTGGAGTGTACTGAACAGGGGACCCCTCCACTTT. It translates to CAWSVLNRGPLHF.

This clonotype was detected ten times or more. The V gene is TRBV10-3, the J gene TRBJ1-6, with D perhaps TRBD1 (6 bases). Germline lookup yields CDR1 ENHRY and CDR2 SYGVKD. Trimming took off 3 bases at V and 10 bases at J, with 19 bases between the two ends. CDR3 length: 16 residues. CDR3 sequence: CAISDVPGQPRSPLHF. The CDR3 DNA sequence: TGTGCCATCAGTGACGTTCCGGGACAACCCCGGTCACCCCTCCACTTT.

This clonotype was recorded at least ten times. J is TRBJ2-7 and V is TRBV6-2 or TRBV6-3; 7 bases map to TRBD2. J was trimmed by 1 base and V by 7 bases; bases with no gene match: 7. This CDR3 contains 14 residues. Germline CDR1 MNHEY, CDR2 SVGEGT. The CDR3 sequence is CASTPWGGSYEQYF. CDR3 bases: TGTGCCAGCACCCCGTGGGGGGGATCCTACGAGCAGTACTTC.

This clonotype showed up many times. The chain has TRBV20-1 and TRBJ2-5; D is possibly TRBD2 (5 bases). Trimming left V 5 bases short and J 2 bases short, with 12 bases between. The germline V gene has CDR1 DFQATT and CDR2 SNEGSKA (reference sequence). The CDR3 covers 13 residues. CDR3 sequence reads: CSALDLVQETQYF. The DNA for the CDR3 is TGCAGTGCTCTGGACTTAGTTCAAGAGACCCAGTACTTC.

This clonotype was seen many times. This chain uses TRBV7-2 with TRBJ2-7, with a weak D call TRBD1 (6 bases). CDR3 length equals 12 residues. Germline CDR1 SGHTA, CDR2 FQGNSA. Trimming removed 5 bases at V and 5 bases at J, with 10 bases between. CDR3 DNA sequence: TGTGCCAGCAGCCAACAGGGACACGAGCAGTACTTC. This encodes CASSQQGHEQYF.

This clonotype was seen ten or more times. This chain uses TRBV29-1 with TRBJ1-1; maybe TRBD1 (6 bases). This CDR3 has 15 residues. Germline assignment: CDR1 SQVTM and CDR2 ANQGSEA. Trimming took off 5 bases at V and 0 bases at J, with 16 bases between the two ends. This CDR3 reads CSVLSQGGLNTEAFF. CDR3 DNA sequence: TGCAGCGTTCTCTCACAGGGAGGGCTGAACACTGAAGCTTTCTTT.

The chain uses TRBV27 and TRBJ1-2; D is uncertain. The CDR3 length is 13 residues. The germline gives CDR1 MNHEY, CDR2 SMNVEV (reference sequence). V lost 1 base and J lost 5, with 8 bases in between. CDR3 amino acids: CASSLYRGYGYTF. The CDR3 coding sequence is TGTGCCAGCAGTTTATACAGAGGATATGGCTACACCTTC.

This clonotype was detected many times. The CDR3 end shows no conserved phenylalanine or tryptophan, and so a read error is likely. The chain employs TRBV25-1 and TRBJ2-5; D ambiguous. The CDR3 is 16 residues long. Per the germline V gene, CDR1 is MGHDK and CDR2 is SYGVNS. V was pared by 1 base and J by 5 bases, with 17 bases between. The CDR3 nucleotides read TGTGCCAGCAGTGAATTTTCTGCGTCAACACGGGAGACCCAGTACCTC. This encodes CASSEFSASTRETQYL.

The chain joins TRBV15 to TRBJ2-5; 11 bases agree with TRBD2. The CDR3 consists of 16 residues. V was clipped by 1 base and J by 4 bases; unmatched bases: 5. Germline loops: CDR1 LNHNV, CDR2 YYDKDF (reference sequence). The CDR3 nucleotides are TGTGCCACCAGCAGAGTAGGTCTAGCGGGAGGAGAGACCCAGTACTTC. It yields the protein CATSRVGLAGGETQYF.

This clonotype was seen repeatedly, ten times or more. The chain links TRBV7-9 to TRBJ2-6; D is unclear. This CDR3 has 15 residues. V lost 1 base to trimming and J lost 2 bases, with 6 bases between them. The germline V gene encodes CDR1 SEHNR and CDR2 FQNEAQ (reference sequence). The CDR3 nucleotides are TGTGCCAGCAGCTTAGTTTGGACTGGGGCCAACGTCCTGACTTTC. Its protein product is CASSLVWTGANVLTF.

This clonotype has only a few counts. A much more abundant neighbour one base away suggests this may be a read error. This chain uses TRBV4-1 with TRBJ1-5; D is unresolved. The CDR3 has 14 residues. The V gene lost 3 bases and the J gene lost 5 bases, with 11 bases spanning the gap. Per germline, CDR1 MGHRA and CDR2 YSYEKL. CDR3 sequence (DNA): TGCGCCAGCAGCCATGGGCCAGTGGATCAGCCCCAGCATTTT. Its translation is CASSHGPVDQPQHF.

This clonotype came up a few times. This chain links TRBV5-1 with TRBJ2-7; weak D call: TRBD2 (5 bases). Trimming removed 0 bases from V and 4 bases from J, with 14 bases in between. Germline lookup yields CDR1 SGHRS and CDR2 YFSETQ. This CDR3 is built from 15 residues. The CDR3 here is CASSLVATPGYEQYF. The CDR3 DNA follows: TGCGCCAGCAGCTTGGTAGCGACCCCGGGTTACGAGCAGTACTTC.

In its sample, this clonotype was seen many times. The chain carries TRBV27 and TRBJ2-5; 14 bases align to TRBD2. This CDR3 comprises 17 residues. Per the germline V gene, CDR1 is MNHEY and CDR2 is SMNVEV (reference sequence). Unmatched junction bases numbered 9, after V lost 5 bases and J lost 4 bases. The CDR3 loop reads CASSPTRGLAGGETQYF. CDR3 nucleotides: TGTGCCAGCAGTCCTACCCGAGGACTAGCGGGGGGAGAGACCCAGTACTTC.

This clonotype has a count of ten or more. V usage is TRBV20-1 and J usage is TRBJ2-5; 14 bases align to TRBD2. The J segment lost 1 base and the V segment lost 6 bases, leaving 4 bases of the junction unmatched. The CDR3 totals 15 residues. Germline CDR1 reads DFQATT; CDR2 reads SNEGSKA (reference sequence). CDR3 sequence reads: CSARTSGGPQETQYF. The DNA of the CDR3 is TGCAGTGCGAGGACTAGCGGGGGGCCCCAAGAGACCCAGTACTTC.

This clonotype was seen at least ten times. The chain is built from TRBV15 and TRBJ2-6; 7 bases map to TRBD1. The CDR3 extends over 18 amino acids. The V segment lost 3 bases and the J segment 0 bases; nucleotides outside the gene matches: 8. Germline V gives CDR1 LNHNV, CDR2 YYDKDF (reference sequence). The CDR3 DNA reads TGTGCCACCAGCAGGGCAGGGGGTCTCCCCTCTGGGGCCAACGTCCTGACTTTC. The encoded protein is CATSRAGGLPSGANVLTF.

This clonotype was observed many times. The V call is TRBV6-1, the J call TRBJ2-5; D is unclear. V gave up 6 bases and J gave up 5 bases, with 16 bases separating them. Germline V gene lookup returns CDR1 MNHNS and CDR2 SASEGT. The CDR3 has 14 amino acids. The CDR3: CASSTLQFGETQYF. The CDR3 coding sequence is TGTGCCAGCAGCACCTTACAGTTTGGGGAGACCCAGTACTTC.

At least ten counts were recorded for this clonotype. J is TRBJ2-2 and V is TRBV7-2, with TRBD1 identical over 10 bases. The V segment lost 2 bases and the J segment 3 bases; nucleotides outside the gene matches: 6. The CDR3 totals 17 residues. CDR1 is SGHTA and CDR2 is FQGNSA in the germline V gene. This CDR3 reads CASSLTRTGGHTGELFF. The CDR3 bases are TGTGCCAGCAGCTTAACGAGGACAGGGGGGCACACCGGGGAGCTGTTTTTT.

This clonotype was observed many times. The chain couples TRBV6-2 or TRBV6-3 to TRBJ2-7, with D possibly TRBD2 on 5 matching bases. Germline-derived CDR1 and CDR2 are MNHEY and SVGEGT. CDR3 length equals 15 residues. Trimming shortened V by 4 bases and J by 5 bases, and 18 bases separated the two germline ends. In nucleotides, the CDR3 is TGTGCCAGCAGTTTAAGGAGGTCTTTTTCCAACGAGCAGTACTTC. Amino acid sequence: CASSLRRSFSNEQYF.

This clonotype was recorded many times. DNA of the CDR3: TGTGCCAGCAGCTTAGACGTGGGGTCGAACACTGAAGCTTTCTTT. Its protein product is CASSLDVGSNTEAFF. The J gene is TRBJ1-1, the V gene TRBV11-2; D unresolved. Trimming removed 0 bases at V and 1 base at J, with 9 bases between. Germline V gene lookup returns CDR1 SGHAT and CDR2 FQNNGV. The CDR3 runs 15 residues.

This clonotype has at least ten counts. The genes are TRBV19 and TRBJ1-1, with 8 bases fitting TRBD1. V shed 0 bases and J 0 bases; nucleotides not matched to a gene: 3. This CDR3 has 16 residues. The V gene's germline CDR1 is LNHDA and CDR2 SQIVND (reference sequence). CDR3 region: CASSIDAGGLNTEAFF. The CDR3 bases are TGTGCCAGTAGTATAGATGCAGGGGGCTTGAACACTGAAGCTTTCTTT. The whole variable domain, filled in from reference TRBV19 and TRBJ1-1, reads DGGITQSPKYLFRKEGQNVTLSCEQNLNHDAMYWYRQDPGQGLRLIYYSQIVNDFQKGDIAEGYSVSREKKESFPLTVTSAQKNPTAFYLCASSIDAGGLNTEAFFGQGTRLTVV.